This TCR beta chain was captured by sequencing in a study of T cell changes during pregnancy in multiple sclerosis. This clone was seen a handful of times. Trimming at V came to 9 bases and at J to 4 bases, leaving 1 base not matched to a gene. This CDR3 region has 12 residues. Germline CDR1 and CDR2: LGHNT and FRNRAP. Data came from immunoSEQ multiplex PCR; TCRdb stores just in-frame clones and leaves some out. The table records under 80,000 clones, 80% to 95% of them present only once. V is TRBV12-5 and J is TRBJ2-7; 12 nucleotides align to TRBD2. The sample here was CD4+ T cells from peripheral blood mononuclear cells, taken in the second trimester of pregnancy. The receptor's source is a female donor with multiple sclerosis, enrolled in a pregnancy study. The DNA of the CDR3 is TGTGCTAGCGGACTAGCGGGGTACGAGCAGTACTTC. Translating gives CASGLAGYEQYF.